This TCR beta chain was recorded in a study of OX40 agonist ivuxolimab in advanced cancers. Study as a whole: From about 23 to 85 years was the age range, with a mean of around 56 years, and about 78% were male. Study results and caveats: It was not determined which antigens were specifically recognized by the peripheral T cells that had undergone clonal expansion. CD8+ T cells averaged more expanded clones than CD4+. Clonal expansion in partial responders at 0.1-3.0 mg/kg ranked among the lowest.

Sequencing used immunoSEQ multiplex PCR; TCRdb keeps in-frame clones, though not all of them. The sample contains around 83,000 clones, more than 85% of which appear only once. The CDR3 length is 18 residues. The V and J ends lost 7 bases and 3 bases respectively, with 23 bases between them. Germline assignment: CDR1 SGHDT and CDR2 YYEEEE. Details on this clone: The antigen is undetermined.

This chain uses TRBV5-6 with TRBJ2-6; perhaps TRBD1 as D (6 bases). The starting material was CD4+ or CD8+ T cells sorted from blood, obtained in a trial of the OX40 agonist ivuxolimab. The clonotype comes from an adult with an advanced solid tumor such as melanoma, head and neck, liver or kidney cancer. CDR3 sequence: CASHVIGAGDGGANVLTF. The DNA of the CDR3 is TGTGCCAGCCACGTCATCGGGGCAGGGGATGGTGGGGCCAACGTCCTGACTTTC.